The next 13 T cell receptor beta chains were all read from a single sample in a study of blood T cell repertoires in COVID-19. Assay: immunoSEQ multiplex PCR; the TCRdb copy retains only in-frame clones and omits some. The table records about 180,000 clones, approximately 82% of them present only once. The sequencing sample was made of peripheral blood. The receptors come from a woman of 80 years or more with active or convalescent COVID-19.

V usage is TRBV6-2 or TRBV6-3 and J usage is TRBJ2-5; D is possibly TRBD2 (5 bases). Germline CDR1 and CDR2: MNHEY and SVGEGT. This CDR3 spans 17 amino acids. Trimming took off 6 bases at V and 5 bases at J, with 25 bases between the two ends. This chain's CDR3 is CASSPQAYGRKKETQYF. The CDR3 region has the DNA TGTGCCAGCAGCCCCCAGGCGTATGGGAGAAAAAAGGAGACCCAGTACTTC.

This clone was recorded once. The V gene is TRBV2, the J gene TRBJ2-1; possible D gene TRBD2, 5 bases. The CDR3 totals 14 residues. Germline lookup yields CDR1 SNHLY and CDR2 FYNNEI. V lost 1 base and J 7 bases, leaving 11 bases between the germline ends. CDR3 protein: CASSEGRRGNEQFF. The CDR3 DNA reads TGTGCCAGCAGTGAAGGTCGGAGAGGGAATGAGCAGTTCTTC.

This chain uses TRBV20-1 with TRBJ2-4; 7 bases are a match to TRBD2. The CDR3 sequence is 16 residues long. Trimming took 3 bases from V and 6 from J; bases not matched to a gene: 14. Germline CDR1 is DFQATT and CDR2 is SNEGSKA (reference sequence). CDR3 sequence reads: CSASRGRAFSTNIQYF. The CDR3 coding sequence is TGCAGTGCTAGTAGAGGGAGGGCCTTTAGTACAAACATTCAGTACTTC.

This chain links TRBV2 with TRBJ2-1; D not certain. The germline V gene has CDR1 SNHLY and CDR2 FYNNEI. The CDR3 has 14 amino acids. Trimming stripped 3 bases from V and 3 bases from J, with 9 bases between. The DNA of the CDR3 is TGTGCCAGCAGTGAGAATAGCTACTACAATGAGCAGTTCTTC. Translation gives CASSENSYYNEQFF.

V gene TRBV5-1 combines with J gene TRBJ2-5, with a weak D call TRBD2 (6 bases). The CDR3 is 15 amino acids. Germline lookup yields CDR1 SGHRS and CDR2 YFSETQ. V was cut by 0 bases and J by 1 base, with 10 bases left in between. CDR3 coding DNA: TGCGCCAGCAGCTTGGTTGGGGACTTCCAAGAGACCCAGTACTTC. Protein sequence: CASSLVGDFQETQYF.

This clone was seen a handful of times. CDR3 sequence (DNA): TGTGCCAGCAGCCCCCGTGGAGCGGGAGTAAATGAGCAGTTCTTC. This encodes CASSPRGAGVNEQFF. This chain joins TRBV9 and TRBJ2-1, with 8 bases identical to TRBD2. Trimming cost V 4 bases and J 7 bases; bases outside gene matches: 10. Germline V gives CDR1 SGDLS, CDR2 YYNGEE. There are 15 residues in the CDR3.

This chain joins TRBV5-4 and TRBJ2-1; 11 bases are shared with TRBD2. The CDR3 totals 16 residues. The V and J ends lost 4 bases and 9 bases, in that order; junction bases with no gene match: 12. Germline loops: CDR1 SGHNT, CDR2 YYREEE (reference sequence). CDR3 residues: CASSTATSGAVSEQFF. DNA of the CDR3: TGTGCCAGCAGCACCGCGACTAGCGGGGCTGTGAGTGAGCAGTTCTTC.

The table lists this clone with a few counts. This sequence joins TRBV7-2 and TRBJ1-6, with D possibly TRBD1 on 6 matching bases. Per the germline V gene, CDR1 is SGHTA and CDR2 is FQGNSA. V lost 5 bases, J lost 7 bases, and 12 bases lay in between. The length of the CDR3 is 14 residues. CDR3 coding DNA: TGTGCCAGCAGCCCGGGGCAGGGGAATTCACCCCTCCACTTT. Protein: CASSPGQGNSPLHF.

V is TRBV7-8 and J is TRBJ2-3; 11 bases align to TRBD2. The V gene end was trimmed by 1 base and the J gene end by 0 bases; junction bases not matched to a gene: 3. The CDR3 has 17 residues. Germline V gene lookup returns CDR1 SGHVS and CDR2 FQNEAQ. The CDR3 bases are TGTGCCAGCAGCTTAGGGACTAGCGGGCTAAGCACAGATACGCAGTATTTT. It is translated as CASSLGTSGLSTDTQYF. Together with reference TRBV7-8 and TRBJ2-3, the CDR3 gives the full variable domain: GAGVSQSPRYKVAKRGQDVALRCDPISGHVSLFWYQQALGQGPEFLTYFQNEAQLDKSGLPSDRFFAERPEGSVSTLKIQRTQQEDSAVYLCASSLGTSGLSTDTQYFGPGTRLTVL.

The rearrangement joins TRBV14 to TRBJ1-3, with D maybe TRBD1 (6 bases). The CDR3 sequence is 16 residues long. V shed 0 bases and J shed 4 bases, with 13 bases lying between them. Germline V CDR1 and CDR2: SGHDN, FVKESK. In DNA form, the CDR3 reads TGTGCCAGCAGCCAAGAAAAAGGGACACTCGGAAACACCATATATTTT. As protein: CASSQEKGTLGNTIYF.

The CDR3, as DNA: TGTGCCAGCAGCACCCGGACTAGCGGTGCCGCAGATACGCAGTATTTT. It translates to CASSTRTSGAADTQYF. The chain carries TRBV5-7 and TRBJ2-3; 10 bases line up with TRBD2. TRBV5-7 is noted as an ORF with a role that remains uncertain. This CDR3 contains 16 residues. V lost 4 bases and J lost 4; bases outside the gene matches: 9.

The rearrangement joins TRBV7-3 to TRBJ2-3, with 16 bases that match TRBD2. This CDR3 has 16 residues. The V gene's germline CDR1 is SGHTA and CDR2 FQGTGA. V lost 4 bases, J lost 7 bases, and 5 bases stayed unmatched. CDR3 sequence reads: CASSSSGLAGGNTQYF. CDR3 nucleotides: TGTGCCAGCAGCTCCTCGGGACTAGCGGGAGGGAATACGCAGTATTTT.

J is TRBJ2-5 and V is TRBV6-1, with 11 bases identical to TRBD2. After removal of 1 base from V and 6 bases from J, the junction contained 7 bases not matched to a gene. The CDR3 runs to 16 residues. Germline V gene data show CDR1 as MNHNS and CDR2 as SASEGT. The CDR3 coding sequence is TGTGCCAGCAGTGAAGACGCTAGCGGGAGGTGGAAGACCCAGTACTTC. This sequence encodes CASSEDASGRWKTQYF.